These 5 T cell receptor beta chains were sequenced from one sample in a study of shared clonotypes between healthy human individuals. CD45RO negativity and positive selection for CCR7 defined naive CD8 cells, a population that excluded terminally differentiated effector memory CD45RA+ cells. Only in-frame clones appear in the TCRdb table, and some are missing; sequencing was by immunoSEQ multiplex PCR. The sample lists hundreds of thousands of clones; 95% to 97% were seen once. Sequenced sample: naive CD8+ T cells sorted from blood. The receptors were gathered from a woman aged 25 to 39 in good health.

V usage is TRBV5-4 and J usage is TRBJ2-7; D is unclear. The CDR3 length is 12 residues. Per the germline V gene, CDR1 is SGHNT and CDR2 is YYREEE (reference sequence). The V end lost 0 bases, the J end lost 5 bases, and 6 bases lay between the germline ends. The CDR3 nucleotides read TGTGCCAGCAGCTTGGTTGCAGACGAGCAGTACTTC. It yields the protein CASSLVADEQYF.

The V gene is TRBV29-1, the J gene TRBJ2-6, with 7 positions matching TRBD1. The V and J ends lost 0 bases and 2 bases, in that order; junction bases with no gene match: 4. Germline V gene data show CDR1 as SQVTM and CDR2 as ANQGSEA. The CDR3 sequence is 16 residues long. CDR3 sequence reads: CSVEDQGVAGANVLTF. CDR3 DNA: TGCAGCGTTGAAGATCAGGGGGTGGCTGGGGCCAACGTCCTGACTTTC.

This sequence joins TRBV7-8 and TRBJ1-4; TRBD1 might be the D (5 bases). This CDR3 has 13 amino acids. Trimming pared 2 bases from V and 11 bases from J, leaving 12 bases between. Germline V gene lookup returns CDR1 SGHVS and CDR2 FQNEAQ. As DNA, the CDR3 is TGTGCCAGCAGCTTACCAGGGAGGGAGAAACTGTTTTTT. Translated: CASSLPGREKLFF.

This CDR3 reads CASSPPSSSYNEQFF. Here the CDR3 DNA reads TGTGCCAGCAGCCCCCCTTCGAGCTCCTACAATGAGCAGTTCTTC. The chain recombines TRBV11-2 with TRBJ2-1; no firm D call. The germline V gene encodes CDR1 SGHAT and CDR2 FQNNGV. The V and J ends lost 5 bases and 0 bases respectively, with 11 bases between them. The CDR3 runs to 15 residues.

DNA of the CDR3: TGTGCCAGCAGTGAAGGCAGGGGGGAGACCCAGTACTTC. The encoded protein is CASSEGRGETQYF. The V gene is TRBV6-1, the J gene TRBJ2-5, with 7 bases lining up with TRBD1. The CDR3 length is 13 residues. CDR1 and CDR2 (germline): MNHNS, SASEGT. Trimming removed 1 base from V and 5 bases from J; junction bases left unmatched: 1.